This TCR beta chain is from a study of T-cell reconstitution after alpha-beta-depleted transplantation in children. Construction of the TCRbeta library involved unique molecular identifiers. TCRdb ran MiXCR on the PCR reads and lists one entry per CDR3 protein. The sample shows 420,000 or so distinct CDR3 sequences, around 9.9% of them seen only once. The TCR sequence derives from a human donor who donated a stem cell graft to a child with acute myeloid leukemia. The material was PBMCs from the stem cell graft donor, obtained from the stem cell graft.

CDR3: CASSFSSGEQFF. CDR3 nucleotide sequence: TGTGCCAGCAGTTTCTCGAGCGGTGAGCAGTTCTTC. The chain carries TRBV12-3 or TRBV12-4 and TRBJ2-1; D possibly corresponds to TRBD2 (5 bases). There are 12 residues in the CDR3. Trimming took 3 bases from V and 9 from J, leaving 9 bases between them.